Reported below is one T cell receptor (beta chain). At least ten counts were recorded for this clonotype. What this receptor recognizes is not known. Nothing much larger sits one base from this clone, and base qualities are not available. Sequencing took place on an Illumina HiSeq 2500. TCR beta libraries were prepared by quantitative 5'-RACE with molecular barcodes. As for how the authors treated the data: A new computational method, built on a probabilistic model of VDJ rearrangement, was used to identify disease-linked TCR variants. TCRdb reanalyzed the raw reads on its own, using fastp at Q25 for trimming and MiXCR for clone calling, and kept in-frame beta chains. Each record represents a unique CDR3 protein, reported with the most common genes and DNA among its rows. None of the V and J calls come from the authors' own analysis; TCRdb made them. This sample has 250,000 or so distinct CDR3 sequences in its table, and 20% to 30% of those were observed once. Jointly, the top ten make up 0.61% of the sample.

The sample is drawn from a study of CD8 T cells in ankylosing spondylitis (dated by TCRdb to about 2017). Regarding the complete study: The study set out to find disease-linked TCR variants by profiling T cell receptor beta repertoires in ankylosing spondylitis patients and healthy donors. The full study cohort comprised roughly 24 ankylosing spondylitis patients and roughly 110 healthy donors. Peripheral blood was sampled, and synovial fluid was additionally collected from ankylosing spondylitis patients.

Broad study findings and their caveats: Some motif variants were previously reported in synovial fluid and blood of reactive arthritis patients, suggesting common disease-initiation mechanisms. Blood from ankylosing spondylitis patients appeared to be characterized by a TCR beta motif composed of about eight highly homologous amino acid variants. The disease-linked clones showed a CD8+ phenotype and occurred at relatively low frequencies in peripheral blood. The disease-linked clones were reported to be significantly enriched in matched synovial fluid samples from ankylosing spondylitis patients.

The source material was blood, either unsorted or a sorted T cell fraction (not recorded which). The sequence came from a male donor with ankylosing spondylitis or in good health (not recorded which).

The CDR3 reads as follows: CASSWDRQVSSRPNTDTQYF. The nucleotides are TGCGCCAGCAGCTGGGACAGACAGGTTTCTTCTCGACCGAACACAGATACGCAGTATTTT. The chain couples TRBV5-1 to TRBJ2-3, with TRBD1 matching 7 junction bases. CDR1 SGHRS and CDR2 YFSETQ are derived from the germline V gene. The CDR3 runs 20 amino acids, cysteine and phenylalanine included. The retained sequence is limited to the CDR3, 60 bases, with the frame set at the first base. Ends trimmed: V by 3 bases, J by 2 bases; bases unmatched to a gene: 21.